This T cell receptor beta chain comes out of a study of spatial heterogeneity in lung cancer. Overall study: Detected beta-chain sequences consistently exceeded alpha-chain sequences. Counts of TCR transcripts in tumor regions correlated strongly with a matched bulk RNA-seq T cell module score.

TCRdb processed the 5' RACE reads anew with MiXCR; each CDR3 protein has one entry. The sample records under 4,000 distinct CDR3 sequences, around 40% being singletons. As for time point: sample taken at primary tumor resection. Samples came from some 71 TRACERx patients with untreated early-stage lung cancer. Whole RNA from tumor, nontumor lung or frozen PBMC was sequenced unsorted. CDR3 length: 12 amino acids. V was trimmed by 1 base and J by 7 bases, leaving 5 bases between them. Germline CDR1 is LGHDT and CDR2 is YNNKEL (reference sequence). Findings and limits, study-wide: It was found that expanded intratumoral alpha and beta TCR counts tracked tumor mutation counts.

Sample share makes this clonotype medium-sized. The antigen remains undetermined. The genes are TRBV3-1 and TRBJ1-5, with D unresolved. The receptor was isolated from a male donor with early-stage non-small cell lung cancer. The sample consisted of lung tumor tissue, taken at surgery. CDR3 region: CASSQGVQPQHF. CDR3 nucleotide sequence: TGTGCCAGCAGCCAAGGGGTGCAGCCCCAGCATTTT.